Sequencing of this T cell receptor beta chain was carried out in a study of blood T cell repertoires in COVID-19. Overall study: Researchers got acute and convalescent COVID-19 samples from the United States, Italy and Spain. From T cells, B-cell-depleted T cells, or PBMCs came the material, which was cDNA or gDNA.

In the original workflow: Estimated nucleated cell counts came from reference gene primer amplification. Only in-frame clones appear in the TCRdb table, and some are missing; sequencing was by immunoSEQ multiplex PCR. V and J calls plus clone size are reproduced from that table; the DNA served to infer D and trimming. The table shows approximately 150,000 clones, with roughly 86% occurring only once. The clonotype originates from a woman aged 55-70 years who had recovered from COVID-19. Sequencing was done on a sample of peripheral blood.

The CDR3 nucleotides read TGTGCCAGCAGCGGACAGGGTTTCCTAGCCAAAAACATTCAGTACTTC. As protein: CASSGQGFLAKNIQYF. The chain joins TRBV9 to TRBJ2-4; 7 bases match TRBD1. Germline V gene sequence: CDR1 SGDLS, CDR2 YYNGEE. V dropped 3 bases and J dropped 0; count of bases not matched to a gene: 6. CDR3 length equals 16 residues.